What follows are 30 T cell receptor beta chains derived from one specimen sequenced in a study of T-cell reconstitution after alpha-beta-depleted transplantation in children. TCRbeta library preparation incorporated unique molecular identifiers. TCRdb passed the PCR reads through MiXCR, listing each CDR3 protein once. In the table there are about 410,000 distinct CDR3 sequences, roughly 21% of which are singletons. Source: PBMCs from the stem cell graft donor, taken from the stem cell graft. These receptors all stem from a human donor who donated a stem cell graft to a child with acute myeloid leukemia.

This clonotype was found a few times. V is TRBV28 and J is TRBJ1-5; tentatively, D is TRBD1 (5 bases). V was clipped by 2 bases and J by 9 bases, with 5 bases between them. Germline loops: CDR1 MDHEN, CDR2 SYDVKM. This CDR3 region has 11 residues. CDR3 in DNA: TGTGCCAGCAGTTTAGGGGGGCCCCAGCATTTT. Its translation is CASSLGGPQHF. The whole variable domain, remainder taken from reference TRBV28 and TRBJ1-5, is DVKVTQSSRYLVKRTGEKVFLECVQDMDHENMFWYRQDPGLGLRLIYFSYDVKMKEKGDIPEGYSVSREKKERFSLILESASTNQTSMYLCASSLGGPQHFGDGTRLSIL.

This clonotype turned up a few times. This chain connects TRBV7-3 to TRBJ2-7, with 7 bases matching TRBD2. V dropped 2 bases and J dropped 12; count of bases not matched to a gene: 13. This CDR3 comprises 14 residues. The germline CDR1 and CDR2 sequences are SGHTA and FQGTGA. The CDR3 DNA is TGTGCCAGCAGCTTATCCCCGGATCTAGCGGTATTGTACTTC. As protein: CASSLSPDLAVLYF.

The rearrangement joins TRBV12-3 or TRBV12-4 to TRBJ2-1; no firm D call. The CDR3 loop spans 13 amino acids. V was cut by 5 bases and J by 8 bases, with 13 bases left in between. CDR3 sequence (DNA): TGTGCCAGCAGTCCCCCTAGTATTGATGAGCAGTTCTTC. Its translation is CASSPPSIDEQFF.

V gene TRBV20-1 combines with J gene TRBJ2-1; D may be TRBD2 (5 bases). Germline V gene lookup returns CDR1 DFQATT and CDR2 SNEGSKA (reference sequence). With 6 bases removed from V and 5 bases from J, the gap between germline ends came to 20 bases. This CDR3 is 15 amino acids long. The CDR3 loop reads CSARNLASANNEQFF. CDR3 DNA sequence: TGCAGTGCGAGAAATCTAGCCAGCGCGAACAATGAGCAGTTCTTC.

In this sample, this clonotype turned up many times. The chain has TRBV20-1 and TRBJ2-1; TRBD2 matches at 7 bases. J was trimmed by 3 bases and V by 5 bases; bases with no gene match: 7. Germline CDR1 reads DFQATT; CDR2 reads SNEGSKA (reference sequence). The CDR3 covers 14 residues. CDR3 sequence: CSACLGGSYNEQFF. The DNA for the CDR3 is TGCAGTGCTTGCCTTGGCGGGAGCTACAATGAGCAGTTCTTC.

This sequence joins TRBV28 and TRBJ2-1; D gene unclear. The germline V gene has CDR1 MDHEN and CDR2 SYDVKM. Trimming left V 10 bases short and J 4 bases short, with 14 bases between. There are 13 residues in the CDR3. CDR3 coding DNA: TGTGCCACCGCTAGGTTACAGTACAATGAGCAGTTCTTC. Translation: CATARLQYNEQFF.

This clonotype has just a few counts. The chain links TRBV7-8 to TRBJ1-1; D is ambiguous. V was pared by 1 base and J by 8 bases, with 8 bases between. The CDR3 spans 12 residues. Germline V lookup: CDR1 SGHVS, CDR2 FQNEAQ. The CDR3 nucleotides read TGTGCCAGCAGCTTAGTTGACGAGGAAGCTTTCTTT. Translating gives CASSLVDEEAFF.

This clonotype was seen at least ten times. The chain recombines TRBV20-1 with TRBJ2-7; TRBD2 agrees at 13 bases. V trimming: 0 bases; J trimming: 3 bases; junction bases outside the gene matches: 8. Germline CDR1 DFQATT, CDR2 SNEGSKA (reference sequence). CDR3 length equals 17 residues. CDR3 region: CSARDTSGRASIYEQYF. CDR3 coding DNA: TGCAGTGCTAGAGATACTAGCGGGAGGGCCTCGATCTACGAGCAGTACTTC.

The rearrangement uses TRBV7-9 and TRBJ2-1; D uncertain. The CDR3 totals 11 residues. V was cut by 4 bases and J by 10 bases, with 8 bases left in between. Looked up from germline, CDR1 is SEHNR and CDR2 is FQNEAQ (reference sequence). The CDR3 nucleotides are TGTGCCAGCAGCTCAGGCACGGAGCAGTTCTTC. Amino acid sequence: CASSSGTEQFF. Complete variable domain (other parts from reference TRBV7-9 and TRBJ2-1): DTGVSQNPRHKITKRGQNVTFRCDPISEHNRLYWYRQTLGQGPEFLTYFQNEAQLEKSRLLSDRFSAERPKGSFSTLEIQRTEQGDSAMYLCASSSGTEQFFGPGTRLTVL.

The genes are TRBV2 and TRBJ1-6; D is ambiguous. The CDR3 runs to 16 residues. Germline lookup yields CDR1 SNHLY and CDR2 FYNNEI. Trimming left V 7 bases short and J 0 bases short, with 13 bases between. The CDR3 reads CASKSHPSSYNSPLHF. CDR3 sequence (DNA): TGTGCCAGCAAAAGCCACCCGAGCTCCTATAATTCACCCCTCCACTTT.

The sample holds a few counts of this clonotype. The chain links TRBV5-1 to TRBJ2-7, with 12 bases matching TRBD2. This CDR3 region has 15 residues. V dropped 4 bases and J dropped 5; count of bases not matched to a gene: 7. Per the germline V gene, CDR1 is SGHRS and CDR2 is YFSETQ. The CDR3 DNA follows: TGCGCCAGCAGCCGGGGACTAGCGGGTTTGGACGAGCAGTACTTC. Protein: CASSRGLAGLDEQYF.

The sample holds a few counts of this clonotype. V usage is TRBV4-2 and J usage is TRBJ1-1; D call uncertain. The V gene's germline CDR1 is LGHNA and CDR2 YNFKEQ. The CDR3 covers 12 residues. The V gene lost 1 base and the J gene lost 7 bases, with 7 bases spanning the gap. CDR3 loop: CASSQGRLEAFF. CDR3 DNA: TGTGCCAGCAGCCAAGGCAGACTTGAAGCTTTCTTT.

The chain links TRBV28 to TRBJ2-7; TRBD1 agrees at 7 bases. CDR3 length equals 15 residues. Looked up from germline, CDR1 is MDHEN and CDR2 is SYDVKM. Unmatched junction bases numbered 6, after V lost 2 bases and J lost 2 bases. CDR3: CASSLRGRKPYEQYF. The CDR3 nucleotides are TGTGCCAGCAGTTTAAGGGGGCGCAAGCCCTACGAGCAGTACTTC.

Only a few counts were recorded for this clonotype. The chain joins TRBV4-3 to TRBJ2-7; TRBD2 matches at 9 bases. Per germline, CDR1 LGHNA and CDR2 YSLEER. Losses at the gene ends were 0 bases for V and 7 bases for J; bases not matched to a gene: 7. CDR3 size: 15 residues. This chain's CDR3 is CASSQDPAGGVEQYF. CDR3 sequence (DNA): TGCGCCAGCAGCCAAGATCCCGCGGGAGGGGTTGAGCAGTACTTC.

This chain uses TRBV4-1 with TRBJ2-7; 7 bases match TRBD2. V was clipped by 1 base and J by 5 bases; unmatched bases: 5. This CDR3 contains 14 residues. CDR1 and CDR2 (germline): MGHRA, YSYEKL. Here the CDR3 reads CASSQGGRAHEQYF. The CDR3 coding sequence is TGCGCCAGCAGCCAAGGTGGGAGGGCCCACGAGCAGTACTTC.

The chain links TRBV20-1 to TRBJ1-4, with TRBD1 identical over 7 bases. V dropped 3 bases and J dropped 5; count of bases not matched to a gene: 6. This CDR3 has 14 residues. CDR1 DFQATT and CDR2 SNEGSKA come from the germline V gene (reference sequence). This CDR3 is CSASSGTENEKLFF. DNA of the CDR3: TGCAGTGCTAGCTCCGGGACAGAAAATGAAAAACTGTTTTTT.

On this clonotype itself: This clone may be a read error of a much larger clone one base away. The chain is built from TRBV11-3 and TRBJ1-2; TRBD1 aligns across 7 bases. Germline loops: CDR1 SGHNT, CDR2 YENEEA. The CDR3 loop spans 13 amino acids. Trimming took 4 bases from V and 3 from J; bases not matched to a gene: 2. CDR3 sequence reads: CASSSTGDYGYTF. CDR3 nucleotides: TGTGCCAGCAGCTCAACAGGGGACTATGGCTACACCTTC.

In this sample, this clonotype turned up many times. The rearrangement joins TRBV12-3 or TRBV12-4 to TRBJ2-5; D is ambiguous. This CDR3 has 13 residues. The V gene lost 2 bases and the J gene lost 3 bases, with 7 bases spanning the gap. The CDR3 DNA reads TGTGCCAGCAGTTTATACTATAAAGAGACCCAGTACTTC. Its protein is CASSLYYKETQYF.

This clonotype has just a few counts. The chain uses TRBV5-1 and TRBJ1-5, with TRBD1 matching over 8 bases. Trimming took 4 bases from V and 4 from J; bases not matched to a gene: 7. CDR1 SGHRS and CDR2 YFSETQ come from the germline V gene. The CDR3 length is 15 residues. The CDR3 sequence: CASSLLGDRNQPQHF. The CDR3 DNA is TGCGCCAGCAGCCTTCTAGGGGACAGGAATCAGCCCCAGCATTTT.

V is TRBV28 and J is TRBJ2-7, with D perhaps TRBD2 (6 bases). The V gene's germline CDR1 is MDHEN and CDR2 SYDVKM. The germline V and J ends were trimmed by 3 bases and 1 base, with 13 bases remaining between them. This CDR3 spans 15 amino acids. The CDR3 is CASSFLSGISYEQYF. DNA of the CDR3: TGTGCCAGCAGTTTCCTTAGCGGCATTTCCTACGAGCAGTACTTC.

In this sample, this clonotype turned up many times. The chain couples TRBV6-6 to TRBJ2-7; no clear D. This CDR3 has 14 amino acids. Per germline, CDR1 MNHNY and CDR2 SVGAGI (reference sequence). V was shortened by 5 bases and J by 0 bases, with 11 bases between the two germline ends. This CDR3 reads CASSLRTYSYEQYF. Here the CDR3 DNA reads TGTGCCAGCAGTCTAAGGACCTACTCCTACGAGCAGTACTTC.

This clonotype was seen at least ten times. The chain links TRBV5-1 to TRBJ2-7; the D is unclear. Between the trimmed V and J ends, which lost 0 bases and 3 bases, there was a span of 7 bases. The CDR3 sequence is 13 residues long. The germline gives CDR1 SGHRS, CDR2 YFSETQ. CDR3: CASSLASDYEQYF. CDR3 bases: TGCGCCAGCAGCTTGGCCTCGGACTACGAGCAGTACTTC.

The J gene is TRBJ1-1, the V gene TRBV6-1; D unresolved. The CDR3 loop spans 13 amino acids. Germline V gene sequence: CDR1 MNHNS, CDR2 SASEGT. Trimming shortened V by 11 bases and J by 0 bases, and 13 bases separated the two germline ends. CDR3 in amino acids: CASGPFMNTEAFF. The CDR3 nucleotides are TGTGCCTCGGGCCCTTTCATGAACACTGAAGCTTTCTTT.

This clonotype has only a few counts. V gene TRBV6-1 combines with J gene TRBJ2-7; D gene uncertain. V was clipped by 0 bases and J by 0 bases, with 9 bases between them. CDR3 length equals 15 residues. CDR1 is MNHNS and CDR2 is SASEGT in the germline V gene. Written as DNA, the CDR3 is TGTGCCAGCAGTGAAGCGGGCGAAAGCTCCTACGAGCAGTACTTC. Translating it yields CASSEAGESSYEQYF.

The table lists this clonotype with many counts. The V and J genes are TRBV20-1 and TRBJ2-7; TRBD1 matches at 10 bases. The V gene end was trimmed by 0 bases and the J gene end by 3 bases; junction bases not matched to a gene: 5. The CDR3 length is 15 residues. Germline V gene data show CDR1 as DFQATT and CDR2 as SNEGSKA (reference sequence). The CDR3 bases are TGCAGTGCTAGAGAAGGGACAGGGGATTTCTACGAGCAGTACTTC. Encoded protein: CSAREGTGDFYEQYF.

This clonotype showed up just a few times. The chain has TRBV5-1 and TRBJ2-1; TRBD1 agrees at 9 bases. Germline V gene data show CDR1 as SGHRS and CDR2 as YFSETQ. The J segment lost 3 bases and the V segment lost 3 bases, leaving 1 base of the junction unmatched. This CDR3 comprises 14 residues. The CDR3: CASSSGQGYNEQFF. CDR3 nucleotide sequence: TGCGCCAGCAGCTCGGGACAGGGCTACAATGAGCAGTTCTTC.

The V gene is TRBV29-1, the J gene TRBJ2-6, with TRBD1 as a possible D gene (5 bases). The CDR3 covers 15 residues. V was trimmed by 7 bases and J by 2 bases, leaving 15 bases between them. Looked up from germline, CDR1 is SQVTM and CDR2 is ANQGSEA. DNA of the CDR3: TGCAGCGCCACGCCCCCAGGGACTGGGGCCAACGTCCTGACTTTC. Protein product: CSATPPGTGANVLTF. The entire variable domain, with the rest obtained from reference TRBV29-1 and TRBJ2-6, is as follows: SAVISQKPSRDICQRGTSLTIQCQVDSQVTMMFWYRQQPGQSLTLIATANQGSEATYESGFVIDKFPISRPNLTFSTLTVSNMSPEDSSIYLCSATPPGTGANVLTFGAGSRLTVL.

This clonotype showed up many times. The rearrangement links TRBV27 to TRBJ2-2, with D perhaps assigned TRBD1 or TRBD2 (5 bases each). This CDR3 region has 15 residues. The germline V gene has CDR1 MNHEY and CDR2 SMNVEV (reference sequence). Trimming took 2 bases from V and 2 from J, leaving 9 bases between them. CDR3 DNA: TGTGCCAGCAGTTTACGAGGGGCTAACACCGGGGAGCTGTTTTTT. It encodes CASSLRGANTGELFF.

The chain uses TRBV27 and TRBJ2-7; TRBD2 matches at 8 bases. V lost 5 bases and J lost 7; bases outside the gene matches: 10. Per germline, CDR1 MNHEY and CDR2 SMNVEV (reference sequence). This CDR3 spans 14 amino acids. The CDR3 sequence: CASSPTGGGAEQYF. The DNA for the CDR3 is TGTGCCAGCAGTCCCACCGGGGGGGGAGCTGAGCAGTACTTC.

CDR3 amino acids: CASSAGQNTGELFF. The CDR3, as DNA: TGCGCCAGCAGCGCCGGACAGAACACCGGGGAGCTGTTTTTT. The V gene is TRBV5-1, the J gene TRBJ2-2, with D perhaps matching TRBD1 (5 bases). The V and J ends lost 4 bases and 1 base respectively, with 8 bases between them. The V gene's germline CDR1 is SGHRS and CDR2 YFSETQ. The CDR3 is 14 amino acids.